The 5 T cell receptor beta chains below were found in one sample sequenced in a study of T cell changes during pregnancy in multiple sclerosis. Assay used: immunoSEQ multiplex PCR; TCRdb lists only in-frame clones, some missing. The sample consists of 38,000 or so clones, approximately 92% of them appearing once. The starting material was CD8+ T cells from peripheral blood mononuclear cells, obtained in the first trimester of pregnancy. Every receptor here comes from a female donor with multiple sclerosis, enrolled in a pregnancy study.

This clone was seen only once. This chain joins TRBV14 and TRBJ2-7, with TRBD2 matching over 15 bases. This CDR3 is built from 19 residues. The V gene end was trimmed by 1 base and the J gene end by 0 bases; junction bases not matched to a gene: 7. Germline V lookup: CDR1 SGHDN, CDR2 FVKESK. The CDR3 here is CASSQAGTSGGTASYEQYF. As DNA, the CDR3 is TGTGCCAGCAGCCAAGCTGGGACTAGCGGGGGGACCGCCTCCTACGAGCAGTACTTC.

The genes are TRBV30 and TRBJ1-1, with TRBD1 matching over 8 bases. The CDR3 runs to 15 residues. The ends lost 5 bases at V and 1 base at J; junction bases unmatched: 9. Germline assignment: CDR1 GTSNPN and CDR2 SVGIG (reference sequence). This CDR3 reads CAWDGRDRRNTEAFF. The CDR3 DNA is TGTGCCTGGGACGGTCGGGACAGGAGGAACACTGAAGCTTTCTTT. Combining the CDR3 with reference TRBV30 and TRBJ1-1 gives the whole variable domain SQTIHQWPATLVQPVGSPLSLECTVEGTSNPNLYWYRQAAGRGLQLLFYSVGIGQISSEVPQNLSASRPQDRQFILSSKKLLLSDSGFYLCAWDGRDRRNTEAFFGQGTRLTVV.

The rearrangement links TRBV30 to TRBJ1-5; 10 nucleotides align to TRBD1. The germline gives CDR1 GTSNPN, CDR2 SVGIG (reference sequence). Unmatched junction bases numbered 3, after V lost 1 base and J lost 6 bases. This CDR3 spans 14 amino acids. CDR3: CAWSGGQGTQPQHF. CDR3 sequence (DNA): TGTGCCTGGAGTGGGGGACAGGGGACTCAGCCCCAGCATTTT.

The chain combines TRBV2 with TRBJ2-5, with TRBD2 matching over 9 bases. The length of the CDR3 is 16 residues. V dropped 2 bases and J dropped 2; count of bases not matched to a gene: 6. CDR1 SNHLY and CDR2 FYNNEI come from the germline V gene. The chain's CDR3 is CASSELGGGAQETQYF. The CDR3 DNA reads TGTGCCAGCAGTGAATTGGGCGGGGGGGCTCAAGAGACCCAGTACTTC.

V is TRBV5-1 and J is TRBJ1-1; maybe TRBD1 (5 bases). The CDR3 extends over 14 amino acids. Germline loops: CDR1 SGHRS, CDR2 YFSETQ. V lost 4 bases and J lost 1, with 11 bases in between. CDR3 sequence: CASSGGTGNTEAFF. The CDR3 nucleotides are TGCGCCAGCAGCGGAGGGACGGGGAACACTGAAGCTTTCTTT.